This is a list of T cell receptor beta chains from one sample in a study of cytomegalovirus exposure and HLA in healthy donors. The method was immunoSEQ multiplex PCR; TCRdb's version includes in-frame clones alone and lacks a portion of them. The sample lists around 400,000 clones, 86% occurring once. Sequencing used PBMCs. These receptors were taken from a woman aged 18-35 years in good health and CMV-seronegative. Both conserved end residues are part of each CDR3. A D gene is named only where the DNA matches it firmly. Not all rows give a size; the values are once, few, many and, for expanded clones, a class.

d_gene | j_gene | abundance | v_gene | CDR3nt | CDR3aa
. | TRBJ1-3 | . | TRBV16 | TGTGCCAGCAGCCAATTGTTCCCACATCTCTCTGGAAACACCATATATTTT | CASSQLFPHLSGNTIYF
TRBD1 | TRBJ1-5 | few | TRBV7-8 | TGTGCCAGCAGCTTAGGTCGACAGGGATATCAGCCCCAGCATTTT | CASSLGRQGYQPQHF
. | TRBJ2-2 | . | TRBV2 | TGTGCCAGGGGGGGAGGGACAACGAACACCGGGGAGCTGTTTTTT | CARGGGTTNTGELFF
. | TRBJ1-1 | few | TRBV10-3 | TGTGCCATCGAAGAACTCAAGAACACTGAAGCTTTCTTT | CAIEELKNTEAFF
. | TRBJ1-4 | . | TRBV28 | TGTGCCAGCAGTTCTGCGGGGGCTGAAAAACTGTTTTTT | CASSSAGAEKLFF
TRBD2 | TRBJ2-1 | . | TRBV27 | TGTGCCAGCAGCGCCATCGGGGGGATCTCCTACAATGAGCAGTTCTTC | CASSAIGGISYNEQFF
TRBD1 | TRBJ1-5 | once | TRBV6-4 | TGTGCCAGCAGTGACCCTAAGGGGGCTTGGAAAGGGACCGTTTGGAATCAGCCCCAGCATTTT | CASSDPKGAWKGTVWNQPQHF
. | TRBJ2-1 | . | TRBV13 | TGTGCCAGCAGCAGGGAGAGGGCCCCGTACAATGAGCAGTTCTTC | CASSRERAPYNEQFF
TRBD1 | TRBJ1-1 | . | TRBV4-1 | TGCGCCAGCAGCCTCCCAAGGGGGCGGGAACAAGGCGAAGCTTTCTTT | CASSLPRGREQGEAFF
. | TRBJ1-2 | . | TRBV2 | TGTGCCACCGTGGGAGGGAGGTCTGGCTACACCTTC | CATVGGRSGYTF
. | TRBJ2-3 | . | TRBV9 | TGTGCCAGCAGCGCTCGCGGAGATGGCACAGATACGCAGTATTTT | CASSARGDGTDTQYF
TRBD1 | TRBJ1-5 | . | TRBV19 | TGTGCCAGTAGTATAGATATACGCCGGGACAGGGGCCCCTTTGGTAGCAATCAGCCCCAGCATTTT | CASSIDIRRDRGPFGSNQPQHF
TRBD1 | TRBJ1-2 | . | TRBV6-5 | TGTGCCAGCAGATCCTCCCGGGACAGTGTTACCTTC | CASRSSRDSVTF
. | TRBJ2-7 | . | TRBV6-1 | TGTGCCAGCAGTGAAGTAGACATAGGCTTTGGGTACGAGCAGTACTTC | CASSEVDIGFGYEQYF
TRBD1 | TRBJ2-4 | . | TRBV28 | TGTGCCAGCAGTCGACAGGGGGGAAGGTCCAAAAACATTCAGTACTTC | CASSRQGGRSKNIQYF
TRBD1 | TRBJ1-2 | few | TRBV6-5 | TGTGCCAGCAGCTACAGGGGTGATGGCTACACCTTC | CASSYRGDGYTF
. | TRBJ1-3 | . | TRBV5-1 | TGCGCCAGCAGCGGGGGGGGTCCCACCCATGGAAACACCATATATTTT | CASSGGGPTHGNTIYF
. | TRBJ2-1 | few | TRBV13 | TGTGCCAGCAGCCCGGACTACCACAATGAGCAGTTCTTC | CASSPDYHNEQFF
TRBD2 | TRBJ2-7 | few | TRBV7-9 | TGTGCCAGCAGCATTGCCAGCGGGAGCGGCGAGCAGTACTTC | CASSIASGSGEQYF
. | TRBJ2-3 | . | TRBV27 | TGTGCCAGCAGTTCTGGACAGAAGGTTGGTACGCAGTATTTT | CASSSGQKVGTQYF
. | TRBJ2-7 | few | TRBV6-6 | TGTGCCAGCAGTTACGGGCAGGGGTTCGAGCAGTACTTC | CASSYGQGFEQYF
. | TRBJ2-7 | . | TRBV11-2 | TGTGCCAGCAGCGTTGGTACCGGGACTCCCCGAAGCTCCTACGAGCAGTACTTC | CASSVGTGTPRSSYEQYF
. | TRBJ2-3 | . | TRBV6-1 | TGTGCCAGCAGAACCCCGGGTAGCACAGATACGCAGTATTTT | CASRTPGSTDTQYF
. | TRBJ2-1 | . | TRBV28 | TGTGCCAGCAGTTCAGCGGAGAGCTCCTACAATGAGCAGTTCTTC | CASSSAESSYNEQFF
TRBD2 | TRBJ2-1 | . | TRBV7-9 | TGTGCCAGCAGCTTTACGGGACTAGCAAACAATGAGCAGTTCTTC | CASSFTGLANNEQFF
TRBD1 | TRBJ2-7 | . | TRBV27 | TGTGCCAGCAGTTTTCGGACAGGGGCCTACGAGCAGTACTTC | CASSFRTGAYEQYF
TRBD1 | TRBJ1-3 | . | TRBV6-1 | TGTGCCAGCAGTGAAGCCCGACAGGGAAAGGCTGGAAACACCATATATTTT | CASSEARQGKAGNTIYF
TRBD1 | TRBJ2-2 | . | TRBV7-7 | TGTGCCAGCAGCCGCCGATCAGGGGGCGAGGGCGGGGAGCTGTTTTTT | CASSRRSGGEGGELFF
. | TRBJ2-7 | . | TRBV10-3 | TGTGCCATCAGGCAGGGACAACCTCCCTACGAGCAGTACTTC | CAIRQGQPPYEQYF
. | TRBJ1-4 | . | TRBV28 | TGTGCCAGCCGGGAGGGTCGGGAAAAACTGTTTTTT | CASREGREKLFF
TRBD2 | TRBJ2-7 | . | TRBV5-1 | TGCGCCAGCAGCGACGGTAGCGGGGGGGCCGGGTACGAGCAGTACTTC | CASSDGSGGAGYEQYF
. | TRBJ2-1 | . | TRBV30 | TGTGCCTGGAGTCCGCCCAGACTAGGCCCCTACAATGAGCAGTTCTTC | CAWSPPRLGPYNEQFF
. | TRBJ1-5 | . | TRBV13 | TGTGCCAGCAGCTTAGGCCAGAATCATCAGCCCCAGCATTTT | CASSLGQNHQPQHF
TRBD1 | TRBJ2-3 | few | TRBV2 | TGTGCCAGAGACAGGGGGAGACCAGATACGCAGTATTTT | CARDRGRPDTQYF
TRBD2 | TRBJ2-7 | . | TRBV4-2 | TGTGCCAGCAGCCCACTAGCGGAGGTAACCTACGAGCAGTACTTC | CASSPLAEVTYEQYF
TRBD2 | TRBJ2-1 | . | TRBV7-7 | TGTGCCAGCAGCTTAATGCTGGGACTAGCGGGGCACAATGAGCAGTTCTTC | CASSLMLGLAGHNEQFF
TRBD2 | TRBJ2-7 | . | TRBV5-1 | TGCGCCAGCAGCTTGGAACTAGCGGGATCCTACGAGCAGTACTTC | CASSLELAGSYEQYF
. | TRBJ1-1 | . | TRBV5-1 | TGCGCCAGCAGCTTGATGGGGGGTAACAGGCCTGAAGCTTTCTTT | CASSLMGGNRPEAFF
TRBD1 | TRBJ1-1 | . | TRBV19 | TGTGCCAGTATTCGGACAGGGGGGGTTGAAGCTTTCTTT | CASIRTGGVEAFF
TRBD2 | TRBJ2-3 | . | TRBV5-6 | TGTGCCAGCAGCTTGGCTCTAGCGGGTACTAGCACAGATACGCAGTATTTT | CASSLALAGTSTDTQYF
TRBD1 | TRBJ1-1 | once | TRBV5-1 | TGCGCCAGCAGCTTGGATAGGACAGGGGCGAACACTGAAGCTTTCTTT | CASSLDRTGANTEAFF
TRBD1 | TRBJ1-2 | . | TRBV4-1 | TGCGCCAGCAGCCCGATAGGGACAGGGAACTATGGCTACACCTTC | CASSPIGTGNYGYTF